These T cell receptor beta chains were read from a single sample in a study of blood T cell repertoires in COVID-19. This table comes from immunoSEQ multiplex PCR, and its TCRdb copy is limited to in-frame clones, with some not included. Of 43,000 or so clones in the sample, 75% to 90% were seen once. Sequencing input: peripheral blood. These receptors were collected from a man aged 55-75 years with active COVID-19. CDR3s include the opening cysteine and the closing phenylalanine or tryptophan. Fields, in order: D gene, clone size, V gene, J gene, CDR3 protein, CDR3 DNA. A D gene is named only where the DNA matches it firmly. Rows may omit the clone size; those that give it use once, few, many or a size class.

.	once	TRBV23-1	TRBJ2-7	CASSHPRQISYEQYF	TGCGCCAGCAGTCACCCTAGGCAAATATCCTACGAGCAGTACTTC
.	once	TRBV6-1	TRBJ2-3	CASSDRLVLADTQYF	TGTGCCAGCAGTGATAGATTGGTTTTGGCAGATACGCAGTATTTT
TRBD2	once	TRBV4-1	TRBJ2-1	CASSQEAGDVNEQFF	TGCGCCAGCAGCCAAGAGGCGGGAGACGTCAATGAGCAGTTCTTC
.	.	TRBV4-1	TRBJ2-7	CASSQGIIGSYEQYF	TGCGCCAGCAGCCAAGGTATCATCGGCTCCTACGAGCAGTACTTC
TRBD2	.	TRBV7-2	TRBJ2-7	CASSSSGGGVSYEQYF	TGTGCCAGCAGCTCTTCGGGGGGAGGGGTCTCCTACGAGCAGTACTTC
TRBD1	once	TRBV28	TRBJ1-4	CASSPNRGRYEKLFF	TGTGCCAGCAGTCCGAACAGGGGGAGATATGAAAAACTGTTTTTT
TRBD1	.	TRBV6-5	TRBJ2-7	CASKGAILSYEQYF	TGTGCCAGCAAGGGGGCAATCCTCTCCTACGAGCAGTACTTC
.	once	TRBV11-1	TRBJ2-1	CASSHAAGPFGEQFF	TGTGCCAGCAGCCACGCGGCGGGCCCTTTTGGGGAGCAGTTCTTC
TRBD1	.	TRBV30	TRBJ2-1	CAWSQGDTDYNEQFF	TGTGCCTGGAGTCAGGGGGACACGGACTACAATGAGCAGTTCTTC
TRBD2	few	TRBV6-2/TRBV6-3	TRBJ2-1	CASSYTIPGLANEQFF	TGTGCCAGCAGTTACACAATCCCGGGACTAGCAAATGAGCAGTTCTTC
TRBD1	.	TRBV24-1	TRBJ2-5	CATSDLWWPRDRGAETQYF	TGTGCCACCAGTGATTTATGGTGGCCCCGGGACAGGGGTGCGGAGACCCAGTACTTC
TRBD2	.	TRBV2	TRBJ2-3	CASRGLAGSTDTQYF	TGTGCCAGCAGGGGACTAGCGGGAAGCACAGATACGCAGTATTTT
TRBD2	.	TRBV19	TRBJ2-1	CASSIIGLAAGLVF	TGTGCCAGTAGTATAATAGGACTAGCGGCAGGCCTGGTCTTC
TRBD1	.	TRBV5-6	TRBJ1-2	CASSRDRSSFGEGYTF	TGTGCCAGCAGCAGGGACAGGAGCAGCTTCGGTGAAGGCTACACCTTC
.	.	TRBV28	TRBJ2-2	CASSQPLQGIGGELFF	TGTGCCAGCAGCCAACCCCTGCAGGGGATTGGCGGGGAGCTGTTTTTT
.	.	TRBV18	TRBJ1-1	CASSPQPGGEAFF	TGTGCCAGCTCACCCCAGCCGGGAGGTGAAGCTTTCTTT
.	.	TRBV7-3	TRBJ2-2	CASSSRTPNTGELFF	TGTGCCAGCAGCTCCAGGACTCCCAACACCGGGGAGCTGTTTTTT
.	.	TRBV18	TRBJ2-2	CASSPGGGTGELFF	TGTGCCAGCTCACCAGGGGGAGGCACCGGGGAGCTGTTTTTT
.	.	TRBV4-1	TRBJ1-3	CASSRAIPPGNTIYF	TGCGCCAGCAGCCGGGCCATACCTCCAGGAAACACCATATATTTT
.	once	TRBV15	TRBJ2-3	CATSRASTDTQYF	TGTGCCACCAGCAGAGCTAGCACAGATACGCAGTATTTT
.	.	TRBV11-2	TRBJ2-7	CASSEGPTGFDEQYF	TGTGCCAGCAGCGAAGGACCCACGGGGTTCGACGAGCAGTACTTC
.	.	TRBV5-1	TRBJ2-3	CASSLQRRGGTDTQYF	TGCGCCAGCAGCTTGCAGCGGAGGGGAGGCACAGATACGCAGTATTTT
.	.	TRBV28	TRBJ1-1	CASSSRALWALNTEAFF	TGTGCCAGCAGTTCCAGGGCCTTATGGGCGCTGAACACTGAAGCTTTCTTT
.	.	TRBV5-1	TRBJ2-7	CASSLDVSGTYEQYF	TGCGCCAGCAGCTTGGATGTTTCGGGGACCTACGAGCAGTACTTC
TRBD1	.	TRBV6-2/TRBV6-3	TRBJ1-2	CASSLDRTMYGYTF	TGTGCCAGCAGCCTGGACAGGACCATGTATGGCTACACCTTC
TRBD1	.	TRBV19	TRBJ1-2	CASSAPGQGAYGYTF	TGTGCCAGTAGTGCACCGGGACAGGGGGCTTACGGCTACACCTTC
.	.	TRBV27	TRBJ1-2	CASSLTGTLYGYTF	TGTGCCAGCAGTTTAACCGGGACACTTTATGGCTACACCTTC
.	once	TRBV12-5	TRBJ1-2	CASGTTSQGIGNYGYTF	TGTGCTAGTGGCACCACCAGCCAGGGCATCGGAAACTATGGCTACACCTTC
.	.	TRBV6-2/TRBV6-3	TRBJ1-2	CASSYRAGELRGYTF	TGTGCCAGCAGTTACAGGGCAGGGGAACTTCGCGGCTACACCTTC
.	.	TRBV25-1	TRBJ2-1	CASSETLSSYNEQFF	TGTGCCAGCAGTGAAACCCTGAGCTCCTACAATGAGCAGTTCTTC
TRBD2	.	TRBV9	TRBJ2-1	CASSVVEGLAGGKQFF	TGTGCCAGCAGCGTAGTAGAGGGACTAGCGGGAGGAAAGCAGTTCTTC
TRBD1	once	TRBV18	TRBJ1-2	CASSPDRVLTF	TGTGCCAGCTCGCCCGACAGGGTTCTCACCTTC
.	few	TRBV19	TRBJ1-1	CASSMLGAGTEAFF	TGTGCCAGTAGTATGTTAGGGGCCGGCACTGAAGCTTTCTTT
.	.	TRBV3-1/TRBV3-2	TRBJ2-7	CASSQGANIYGYEQYF	TGTGCCAGCAGCCAAGGGGCCAACATCTACGGCTACGAGCAGTACTTC
TRBD2	few	TRBV6-2/TRBV6-3	TRBJ2-3	CASSYRTGLAGEADTQYF	TGTGCCAGCAGTTACAGGACGGGACTAGCGGGAGAGGCAGATACGCAGTATTTT
TRBD1	.	TRBV6-5	TRBJ2-6	CASGTGNSGANVLTF	TGTGCCAGCGGGACAGGGAACTCTGGGGCCAACGTCCTGACTTTC
TRBD1	.	TRBV19	TRBJ2-3	CASSIALSRDREAQYF	TGTGCCAGTAGTATAGCCCTCAGCCGGGACAGGGAGGCGCAGTATTTT
.	.	TRBV13	TRBJ1-1	CASSPSRRRDTEAFF	TGTGCCAGCAGCCCGTCTCGTCGGCGGGACACTGAAGCTTTCTTT
TRBD1	.	TRBV24-1	TRBJ2-2	CATSDSSTGGARTGELFF	TGTGCCACCAGTGATTCGTCAACAGGGGGCGCGCGGACCGGGGAGCTGTTTTTT
TRBD1	.	TRBV7-2	TRBJ2-2	CASSWDRNTGELFF	TGTGCCAGCAGCTGGGACAGGAACACCGGGGAGCTGTTTTTT